The text below deals with one T cell receptor beta chain. Its antigen is still unknown. Data came from immunoSEQ multiplex PCR; TCRdb stores just in-frame clones and leaves some out. There are 65,000 to 85,000 clones in the sample; more than 85% occur only once, and more than 1.5% lies in the top ten. V was shortened by 0 bases and J by 8 bases, with 22 bases between the two germline ends. This CDR3 contains 17 residues. CDR1 is SGHAT and CDR2 is FQNNGV in the germline V gene. The sample comes from a study of Tregs in tolerant kidney transplant recipients. Study findings and constraints: For some patients, primers changed over time, blocking nucleotide-level comparison.

Related graft donors supplied nonmyeloablative bone marrow transplants, and mixed chimerism was transient. The clonotype was recovered from a human patient who received a combined kidney and bone marrow transplant. Some T cells here may be from the graft donor. This material consisted of CD4+ T cells from blood (PBMCs), taken 24 months after the transplant. The chain links TRBV11-2 to TRBJ1-2, with D perhaps matching TRBD1 (6 bases). DNA of the CDR3: TGTGCCAGCAGCTTAGATTCGGCTACCCCAGGGGTCGGGGGCTACACCTTC. Its translation is CASSLDSATPGVGGYTF.